Presented here are 21 T cell receptor beta chains from one specimen sequenced in a study of T cell repertoires in cytomegalovirus infection (dated by TCRdb to the late 2010s). The listed sequencing device is Illumina HiSeq 1500. TCRdb took the public reads, trimmed them with fastp at Q25, ran MiXCR for clone calling and kept in-frame beta chains. CDR3 protein duplicates are merged, each entry listing the most common genes and DNA. Within this sample are some 700,000 distinct CDR3 sequences, with about a third of them counted one time only. Around 2.8% of the sample comes from the top ten. The sample was PBMCs. Receptors were obtained from a human donor in good health (CMV status not recorded). Some clones in this sample may be carry-over from other donors' samples.

This clonotype appeared a few times. The J gene is TRBJ2-2, the V gene TRBV6-1, with TRBD1 matching 8 bases. Trimming took 8 bases from V and 6 from J; bases not matched to a gene: 11. CDR3 length: 15 residues. Germline assignment: CDR1 MNHNS and CDR2 SASEGT. The CDR3 region has the DNA TGTGCCAGCGTCTTGAGACAGGGGTTTTCCGGGGAGCTGTTTTTT. Translated: CASVLRQGFSGELFF.

The chain links TRBV20-1 to TRBJ1-1, with 7 bases identical to TRBD1. V lost 2 bases, J lost 0 bases, and 12 bases stayed unmatched. The CDR3 runs 17 residues. The germline gives CDR1 DFQATT, CDR2 SNEGSKA (reference sequence). CDR3 nucleotides: TGCAGTGCTAGACCTCCCACTAGACAGGGATTGAACACTGAAGCTTTCTTT. This translates into CSARPPTRQGLNTEAFF.

Points on this clonotype: The junction departs from germline at one end; a sequencing error may be responsible. This chain links TRBV29-1 with TRBJ2-7; D gene ambiguous. The CDR3 spans 13 residues. CDR1 is SQVTM and CDR2 is ANQGSEA in the germline V gene. The CDR3 reads CIVVERGYYEQYF. For the CDR3, the DNA is TGCATCGTTGTCGAACGTGGCTATTACGAGCAGTACTTC.

The sample holds one count of this clonotype. The CDR3 ends on some other residue instead of the conserved phenylalanine or tryptophan, so this is likely a read error. The DNA is omitted, as the CDR3 cannot be located on it reliably, and the CDR3 follows TCRdb's listing. This chain links TRBV28 with TRBJ2-1. CDR1 is MDHEN, CDR2 SYDVKM, per germline. The CDR3 spans 11 residues, counting both ends. The CDR3 region is CASSVYNEQLL.

This clonotype came up a few times. The rearrangement joins TRBV19 to TRBJ2-7, with D possibly being TRBD1 (6 bases). The CDR3 spans 16 residues. The ends were cut back, 5 bases at V and 4 bases at J, with 21 bases in the middle. Germline values: CDR1 LNHDA, CDR2 SQIVND (reference sequence). In DNA form, the CDR3 reads TGTGCCAGTAGTCCGCCCTTCCTCGACAGGCCATACGAGCAGTACTTC. This gives the protein CASSPPFLDRPYEQYF. Supplemented by reference TRBV19 and TRBJ2-7, the full variable domain reads DGGITQSPKYLFRKEGQNVTLSCEQNLNHDAMYWYRQDPGQGLRLIYYSQIVNDFQKGDIAEGYSVSREKKESFPLTVTSAQKNPTAFYLCASSPPFLDRPYEQYFGPGTRLTVT.

The chain carries TRBV10-3 and TRBJ2-3; TRBD1 is a possible D gene (6 bases). Germline-derived CDR1 and CDR2 are ENHRY and SYGVKD. V was clipped by 8 bases and J by 2 bases, with 17 bases between them. This CDR3 spans 15 amino acids. CDR3 bases: TGTGCCATCCACCCGACAGGCCGTACCACAGATACGCAGTATTTT. Translating gives CAIHPTGRTTDTQYF.

The V gene is TRBV20-1, the J gene TRBJ2-7, with 9 bases that match TRBD2. V was pared by 5 bases and J by 2 bases, with 7 bases of the junction left unmatched. The length of the CDR3 is 14 residues. Germline V gene lookup returns CDR1 DFQATT and CDR2 SNEGSKA (reference sequence). The CDR3, as DNA: TGCAGTGCTTACCCGACTAGCGGTACCTACGAGCAGTACTTC. As protein: CSAYPTSGTYEQYF.

This clonotype was picked up a small number of times. The chain employs TRBV7-8 and TRBJ1-1; 7 bases are shared with TRBD1. J lost 5 bases, V lost 5 bases, and 8 bases had no gene match. CDR1 and CDR2 (germline): SGHVS, FQNEAQ. This CDR3 comprises 14 residues. CDR3 nucleotide sequence: TGTGCCAGCAGCCCCACAGGGGTTCTAACTGAAGCTTTCTTT. Translated, it gives CASSPTGVLTEAFF.

This clonotype was picked up a small number of times. The chain employs TRBV28 and TRBJ2-1; tentative D call: TRBD2 (5 bases). The CDR3 spans 13 residues. Germline loops: CDR1 MDHEN, CDR2 SYDVKM. Trimming shortened V by 7 bases and J by 5 bases, and 12 bases separated the two germline ends. The CDR3 DNA is TGTGCCAGCAAGCGACTACCGCACAATGAGCAGTTCTTC. Its translation is CASKRLPHNEQFF.

The chain couples TRBV24-1 to TRBJ2-1, with TRBD1 identical over 7 bases. Per the germline V gene, CDR1 is KGHDR and CDR2 is SFDVKD. The CDR3 has 17 amino acids. J gave up 5 bases and V 4 bases, and 13 bases lay outside the gene matches. CDR3 protein: CATSDPDRPYRHNEQFF. CDR3 bases: TGTGCCACCAGTGACCCGGACAGGCCCTACCGCCACAATGAGCAGTTCTTC.

The gene calls are TRBV5-1 and TRBJ2-2; TRBD2 is a possible D gene (5 bases). Trimming removed 7 bases from V and 2 bases from J, with 12 bases in between. From germline, CDR1 is SGHRS and CDR2 YFSETQ. The CDR3 totals 14 residues. The CDR3 here is CASSGGSNTGELFF. The CDR3 region has the DNA TGCGCCAGCTCTGGTGGGAGCAACACCGGGGAGCTGTTTTTT.

V is TRBV5-1 and J is TRBJ1-4, with D possibly being TRBD1 (6 bases). With 4 bases removed from V and 5 bases from J, the gap between germline ends came to 15 bases. This CDR3 has 15 residues. Germline V gives CDR1 SGHRS, CDR2 YFSETQ. The chain's CDR3 is CASSQIQGTNEKLFF. In DNA form, the CDR3 reads TGCGCCAGCAGCCAAATACAGGGTACCAATGAAAAACTGTTTTTT.

This clonotype occurred a few times. The genes are TRBV18 and TRBJ1-2, with 7 bases fitting TRBD1. This CDR3 has 15 residues. Looked up from germline, CDR1 is KGHSH and CDR2 is LQKENI. The ends lost 3 bases at V and 4 bases at J; junction bases unmatched: 8. CDR3: CASSPDRVRGYGYTF. CDR3 sequence (DNA): TGTGCCAGCTCACCTGACAGGGTCCGTGGCTATGGCTACACCTTC.

There are many counts of this clonotype. This chain uses TRBV28 with TRBJ1-1; TRBD1 is a possible D gene (6 bases). The CDR3 is 14 amino acids. Trimming shortened V by 5 bases and J by 1 base, and 11 bases separated the two germline ends. Per germline, CDR1 MDHEN and CDR2 SYDVKM. The CDR3 reads CASSRRGRNTEAFF. In nucleotides, the CDR3 is TGTGCCAGCAGTCGCAGGGGTAGGAACACTGAAGCTTTCTTT. The whole variable domain, filled in from reference TRBV28 and TRBJ1-1, reads DVKVTQSSRYLVKRTGEKVFLECVQDMDHENMFWYRQDPGLGLRLIYFSYDVKMKEKGDIPEGYSVSREKKERFSLILESASTNQTSMYLCASSRRGRNTEAFFGQGTRLTVV.

The chain uses TRBV7-8 and TRBJ2-1; 8 bases agree with TRBD2. The CDR3 is 18 amino acids. Germline loops: CDR1 SGHVS, CDR2 FQNEAQ. Germline trimming cut 4 bases from V and 12 bases from J; bases unmatched to any gene: 23. The CDR3 loop reads CASSSLGQGTRSFLGQFF. In DNA, the CDR3 is TGTGCCAGCAGCTCATTGGGCCAGGGGACTAGAAGTTTCTTGGGGCAGTTCTTC.

V usage is TRBV28 and J usage is TRBJ2-4; the match to TRBD2 covers 7 bases. The CDR3 contains 17 residues. J was trimmed by 2 bases and V by 7 bases; bases with no gene match: 14. Germline assignment: CDR1 MDHEN and CDR2 SYDVKM. The DNA of the CDR3 is TGTGCCAGCAAGAGCGGGGAGGGGTATTTTACCAAAAACATTCAGTACTTC. It codes for CASKSGEGYFTKNIQYF.

On this clonotype: Relative to the germline gene, one junction end is altered; a read error may explain this. CDR3 in amino acids: CASSQERDSAGGNEQFF. In nucleotides, the CDR3 is TGTGCCAGCAGCCAAGAGAGGGATTCCGCCGGCGGCAATGAGCAGTTCTTC. The genes are TRBV4-1 and TRBJ2-1, with D maybe TRBD2 (5 bases). CDR1 is MGHRA, CDR2 YSYEKL, per germline. This CDR3 spans 17 amino acids.

This chain uses TRBV2 with TRBJ2-1, with 7 bases lining up with TRBD2. The junction had 9 bases not matched to a gene; V was cut back by 2 bases and J by 2 bases. CDR1 is SNHLY and CDR2 is FYNNEI in the germline V gene. The CDR3 sequence is 17 residues long. CDR3 sequence reads: CASSEPFLAGAYNEQFF. CDR3 sequence (DNA): TGTGCCAGCAGTGAACCCTTCTTAGCGGGCGCCTACAATGAGCAGTTCTTC.

The J gene is TRBJ1-1, the V gene TRBV29-1; D unclear. The length of the CDR3 is 11 residues. V lost 4 bases, J lost 5 bases, and 8 bases lay in between. CDR1 is SQVTM, CDR2 ANQGSEA, per germline. This chain's CDR3 is CSVGSRTEAFF. Written as DNA, the CDR3 is TGCAGCGTTGGGTCCAGAACTGAAGCTTTCTTT.

This chain links TRBV12-3 or TRBV12-4 with TRBJ1-1, with D hard to call. The germline V and J ends were trimmed by 6 bases and 5 bases, with 13 bases remaining between them. The CDR3 totals 13 residues. Written as DNA, the CDR3 is TGTGCCAGCAGCCTCAAATTGGAGACTGAAGCTTTCTTT. It specifies CASSLKLETEAFF.

This clonotype came up a few times. This rearrangement joins TRBV6-1 to TRBJ1-3; 9 positions agree with TRBD1. J lost 7 bases, V lost 11 bases, and 6 bases had no gene match. Per the germline V gene, CDR1 is MNHNS and CDR2 is SASEGT. This CDR3 is built from 12 residues. CDR3: CAGGTGRNTIYF. DNA of the CDR3: TGTGCCGGTGGGACAGGGCGGAACACCATATATTTT.